The next 14 T cell receptor beta chains were all read from a single sample in a study of breast tumors, draining lymph nodes, adjacent tissues. Samples came from axillary lymph nodes draining the breast cancer. TCRdb reprocessed the multiplex PCR reads via MiXCR and lists one record per CDR3 protein. The data show 100,000 or so distinct CDR3 sequences, about 20% seen once. What was sequenced was axillary lymph node tissue. Every receptor here comes from a female donor with breast cancer. Some clones in this sample may be carry-over from other donors' samples.

Ten or more counts support this clonotype. The chain links TRBV12-3 or TRBV12-4 to TRBJ1-5; a possible D gene is TRBD1 (6 bases). Trimming took off 3 bases at V and 7 bases at J, with 16 bases between the two ends. The CDR3 has 15 residues. The CDR3 nucleotides are TGTGCCAGCAGTTTGTTCGTCGGGGGGCGGCAGCCCCAGCATTTT. Translating it yields CASSLFVGGRQPQHF.

The J gene is TRBJ1-1, the V gene TRBV12-3 or TRBV12-4; maybe TRBD1 (6 bases). The V gene lost 5 bases and the J gene lost 1 base, with 17 bases spanning the gap. The CDR3 is 16 amino acids. The CDR3 coding sequence is TGTGCCAGCAGTATCCTACAGGGAACCAAGAACACTGAAGCTTTCTTT. Translated, it gives CASSILQGTKNTEAFF.

Comment on this clonotype: This sequence may be a read error, since a much larger clone differs from it by one base. The gene calls are TRBV5-6 and TRBJ2-2, with D perhaps assigned TRBD1 or TRBD2 (6 bases each). This CDR3 contains 14 residues. The germline V gene encodes CDR1 SGHDT and CDR2 YYEEEE. The CDR3 coding sequence is TGTGCCAGCAGCGGCACGGGGGCCACCGGGAAGCTGTTTTTT. Its protein product is CASSGTGATGKLFF.

Turning to this clonotype: A read error may explain this, as a much larger clone is one base away. The rearrangement links TRBV28 to TRBJ2-7; 8 bases match TRBD1. Germline CDR1 reads MDHEN; CDR2 reads SYDVKM. The CDR3 spans 12 residues. This CDR3 is CASSSGQERQDF. CDR3 in DNA: TGTGCCAGCAGTTCGGGACAGGAGAGGCAGGACTTC.

The chain has TRBV12-3 or TRBV12-4 and TRBJ1-2; D is possibly TRBD1 (6 bases). CDR3 length equals 13 residues. Trimming took off 5 bases at V and 3 bases at J, with 10 bases between the two ends. CDR3 sequence (DNA): TGTGCCAGCAGTGGCAGGGGAGACTATGGCTACACCTTC. It codes for CASSGRGDYGYTF.

The J gene is TRBJ1-1, the V gene TRBV20-1; D not certain. This CDR3 spans 12 amino acids. Per germline, CDR1 DFQATT and CDR2 SNEGSKA (reference sequence). The V end was cut by 5 bases, the J end by 10 bases, with 17 bases between. Here the CDR3 DNA reads TGCAGTGCTCGCCGGGCCCTAGAGTCAGCTTTCTTT. This codes for CSARRALESAFF.

This clonotype was recorded at least ten times. The chain is built from TRBV5-1 and TRBJ2-1; D might be TRBD2 (5 bases). Trimming pared 4 bases from V and 4 bases from J, leaving 12 bases between. Germline values: CDR1 SGHRS, CDR2 YFSETQ. CDR3 size: 14 residues. CDR3 nucleotide sequence: TGCGCCAGCAGCCCCCGACGGGAATACAATGAGCAGTTCTTC. Translating gives CASSPRREYNEQFF.

Ten or more counts support this clonotype. The chain has TRBV6-5 and TRBJ2-7; 8 bases are a match to TRBD1. Germline CDR1 reads MNHEY; CDR2 reads SVGAGI. CDR3 length equals 15 residues. Trimming at V came to 4 bases and at J to 0 bases, leaving 5 bases not matched to a gene. CDR3: CASSLTGAFSYEQYF. In DNA, the CDR3 is TGTGCCAGCAGTTTGACAGGGGCATTCTCCTACGAGCAGTACTTC.

This clonotype has just one count. This may stem from a read error, because a much larger clone lies one nucleotide away. The V gene is TRBV6-5, the J gene TRBJ1-2; 7 bases are a match to TRBD1. Germline lookup yields CDR1 MNHEY and CDR2 SVGAGI. V dropped 7 bases and J dropped 12; count of bases not matched to a gene: 11. This CDR3 is 12 amino acids long. The CDR3 sequence is CASTEQGIGHTF. CDR3 DNA: TGTGCCAGCACCGAACAGGGGATAGGCCACACCTTC.

This clonotype was recorded many times. The rearrangement uses TRBV6-5 and TRBJ2-5, with 12 bases fitting TRBD2. CDR3 length: 17 residues. The germline V gene has CDR1 MNHEY and CDR2 SVGAGI. J gave up 1 base and V 4 bases, and 7 bases lay outside the gene matches. The CDR3 bases are TGTGCCAGCAGTTCCGGACTAGCGGGACTTTCCCAAGAGACCCAGTACTTC. It codes for CASSSGLAGLSQETQYF.

This clonotype has at least ten counts. The gene calls are TRBV11-2 and TRBJ2-7, with unresolved D. The V and J ends lost 1 base and 7 bases respectively, with 5 bases between them. Germline CDR1 reads SGHAT; CDR2 reads FQNNGV. The CDR3 contains 11 residues. As DNA, the CDR3 is TGTGCCAGCAGCTTAGTTGGTGAGCAGTACTTC. This encodes CASSLVGEQYF. Full variable domain (outside the CDR3, taken from reference TRBV11-2 and TRBJ2-7): EAGVAQSPRYKIIEKRQSVAFWCNPISGHATLYWYQQILGQGPKLLIQFQNNGVVDDSQLPKDRFSAERLKGVDSTLKIQPAKLEDSAVYLCASSLVGEQYFGPGTRLTVT.

This clonotype showed up many times. This sequence joins TRBV7-9 and TRBJ2-3; D may be TRBD2 (6 bases). Trimming removed 1 base at V and 0 bases at J, with 17 bases between. This CDR3 contains 18 residues. Germline V gene data show CDR1 as SEHNR and CDR2 as FQNEAQ (reference sequence). The CDR3 DNA follows: TGTGCCAGCAGCTTAGGGCGCGGGAACAGAGCTAGCACAGATACGCAGTATTTT. Translated: CASSLGRGNRASTDTQYF.

This clonotype has ten or more counts. This sequence joins TRBV5-1 and TRBJ2-3; 8 bases line up with TRBD1. The junction had 3 bases not matched to a gene; V was cut back by 1 base and J by 2 bases. This CDR3 has 15 residues. CDR1 is SGHRS and CDR2 is YFSETQ in the germline V gene. The CDR3 is CASSLKDRVTDTQYF. The CDR3 nucleotides are TGCGCCAGCAGCTTGAAGGACAGGGTCACAGATACGCAGTATTTT.

This clonotype has a count of ten or more. This rearrangement joins TRBV20-1 to TRBJ2-1; 8 bases fit TRBD2. The CDR3 runs 14 residues. Trimming at V came to 6 bases and at J to 7 bases, leaving 11 bases not matched to a gene. Germline CDR1 is DFQATT and CDR2 is SNEGSKA (reference sequence). The CDR3 sequence: CSAQRAGGGNEQFF. Here the CDR3 DNA reads TGCAGTGCGCAGCGTGCGGGAGGAGGGAATGAGCAGTTCTTC.